These 32 T cell receptor beta chains were sequenced from one sample in a study of blood T cell repertoires in COVID-19. Profiled with immunoSEQ multiplex PCR; TCRdb holds only in-frame clones, not every one. The repertoire holds about 380,000 clones, with about 90% as singletons. Sequenced sample: PBMCs or T cells enriched from blood (not recorded which). These receptors were taken from a woman aged 30 to 39 who had recovered from COVID-19.

The rearrangement uses TRBV5-1 and TRBJ1-3; no reliable D call. V was shortened by 0 bases and J by 2 bases, with 6 bases between the two germline ends. This CDR3 contains 14 residues. Germline CDR1 is SGHRS and CDR2 is YFSETQ. The CDR3 here is CASSLGGPGNTIYF. The CDR3 region has the DNA TGCGCCAGCAGCTTGGGAGGCCCTGGAAACACCATATATTTT.

This clone was detected only once. This sequence joins TRBV10-1 and TRBJ2-3; a possible D gene is TRBD1 (6 bases). CDR3 size: 13 residues. CDR1 and CDR2 (germline): WNHNN, SYGVQD (reference sequence). Trimming shortened V by 6 bases and J by 4 bases, and 11 bases separated the two germline ends. CDR3 bases: TGCGCCAGCAGGAAAACAGGGTCAGATACGCAGTATTTT. Protein sequence: CASRKTGSDTQYF.

On this clone: A junction boundary mismatches the germline segment, possibly from a read error. The chain is built from TRBV10-3 and TRBJ1-2; D is unresolved. In germline, CDR1 is ENHRY, CDR2 SYGVKD. This CDR3 region has 12 residues. The CDR3 coding sequence is TGTGCCATCGGTGAAGAGAACTATGGCTACACCTTC. Translation: CAIGEENYGYTF.

The chain carries TRBV5-1 and TRBJ2-3; TRBD2 matches 7 bases. Germline CDR1 SGHRS, CDR2 YFSETQ. The CDR3 has 15 amino acids. Trimming removed 0 bases from V and 4 bases from J; junction bases left unmatched: 5. The DNA for the CDR3 is TGCGCCAGCAGCTTGGCTGGCGGGAGCGCAGATACGCAGTATTTT. Encoded protein: CASSLAGGSADTQYF. Full variable domain (outside the CDR3, taken from reference TRBV5-1 and TRBJ2-3): KAGVTQTPRYLIKTRGQQVTLSCSPISGHRSVSWYQQTPGQGLQFLFEYFSETQRNKGNFPGRFSGRQFSNSRSEMNVSTLELGDSALYLCASSLAGGSADTQYFGPGTRLTVL.

The chain uses TRBV5-5 and TRBJ1-6; 7 bases match TRBD1. This CDR3 is built from 13 residues. The trim removed 3 bases at V and 10 bases at J, leaving 4 bases unmatched. Germline CDR1 reads SGHKS; CDR2 reads YYEKEE (reference sequence). CDR3 residues: CASSSRGASPLHF. In nucleotides, the CDR3 is TGTGCCAGCAGCTCCAGGGGGGCCTCACCCCTCCACTTT.

In DNA form, the CDR3 reads TGTGCCAGCGGAGGGCGGGGGGGCTCCCCAGATACGCAGTATTTT. Translating it yields CASGGRGGSPDTQYF. This chain connects TRBV6-5 to TRBJ2-3; 9 bases line up with TRBD2. V shed 8 bases and J 4 bases; nucleotides not matched to a gene: 10. This CDR3 has 15 amino acids. The germline gives CDR1 MNHEY, CDR2 SVGAGI.

V usage is TRBV11-2 and J usage is TRBJ2-1, with a tentative D call TRBD1 (6 bases). Trimming removed 7 bases at V and 6 bases at J, with 22 bases between. Germline V gene data show CDR1 as SGHAT and CDR2 as FQNNGV. The CDR3 totals 16 residues. Here the CDR3 reads CASIPLRWTAGNEQFF. As DNA, the CDR3 is TGTGCCAGCATCCCCCTCCGTTGGACAGCCGGCAATGAGCAGTTCTTC.

The chain employs TRBV6-4 and TRBJ2-1; the D is unclear. Germline loops: CDR1 MRHNA, CDR2 SNTAGT. The CDR3 spans 13 residues. Trimming cost V 6 bases and J 4 bases, with 10 bases left between them. The CDR3 here is CASSETLYNEQFF. CDR3 sequence (DNA): TGTGCCAGCAGCGAGACTCTATACAATGAGCAGTTCTTC.

The chain has TRBV29-1 and TRBJ1-2; 9 bases are shared with TRBD1. CDR3 length equals 14 residues. Germline V gene data show CDR1 as SQVTM and CDR2 as ANQGSEA. With 7 bases clipped from V and 7 bases from J, the junction kept 13 bases outside the gene matches. CDR3 sequence: CSARPLGTGFGYTF. Written as DNA, the CDR3 is TGCAGCGCCAGACCCCTCGGGACAGGGTTTGGCTACACCTTC. Full variable domain (outside the CDR3, taken from reference TRBV29-1 and TRBJ1-2): SAVISQKPSRDICQRGTSLTIQCQVDSQVTMMFWYRQQPGQSLTLIATANQGSEATYESGFVIDKFPISRPNLTFSTLTVSNMSPEDSSIYLCSARPLGTGFGYTFGSGTRLTVV.

V is TRBV29-1 and J is TRBJ1-2; no clear D gene. Between the trimmed V and J ends, which lost 5 bases and 5 bases, there was a span of 12 bases. This CDR3 comprises 12 residues. Looked up from germline, CDR1 is SQVTM and CDR2 is ANQGSEA. CDR3 nucleotides: TGCAGCGTTCGACAAGGAGGGTATGGCTACACCTTC. It translates to CSVRQGGYGYTF.

The J gene is TRBJ1-1, the V gene TRBV18; maybe TRBD1 (5 bases). CDR3 size: 13 residues. Trimming pared 3 bases from V and 11 bases from J, leaving 16 bases between. Germline CDR1 reads KGHSH; CDR2 reads LQKENI. CDR3 coding DNA: TGTGCCAGCTCACCTGGGGCCCATCGGGGGGCTTTCTTT. It encodes CASSPGAHRGAFF.

The J gene is TRBJ1-3, the V gene TRBV27, with TRBD1 matching 7 bases. Per germline, CDR1 MNHEY and CDR2 SMNVEV (reference sequence). With V trimmed by 4 bases and J by 0 bases, 3 bases remained unmatched. This CDR3 has 15 amino acids. The CDR3, as DNA: TGTGCCAGCAGTTCCCGGGACAGCTCTGGAAACACCATATATTTT. Translated: CASSSRDSSGNTIYF.

This rearrangement joins TRBV19 to TRBJ2-3, with D possibly TRBD2 on 6 matching bases. The CDR3 loop spans 17 amino acids. The V gene lost 3 bases and the J gene lost 3 bases, with 19 bases spanning the gap. CDR1 LNHDA and CDR2 SQIVND come from the germline V gene (reference sequence). Here the CDR3 reads CASSILAGTDGTDTQYF. CDR3 DNA sequence: TGTGCCAGTAGTATCCTGGCGGGAACGGATGGGACAGATACGCAGTATTTT.

V is TRBV9 and J is TRBJ2-2; 8 positions agree with TRBD1. This CDR3 spans 16 amino acids. Per germline, CDR1 SGDLS and CDR2 YYNGEE. After removal of 0 bases from V and 4 bases from J, the junction contained 5 bases not matched to a gene. The CDR3 bases are TGTGCCAGCAGCGTAGGACCAGGGGGCCGCACCGGGGAGCTGTTTTTT. Its protein product is CASSVGPGGRTGELFF.

The chain couples TRBV28 to TRBJ1-3; no definite D call. CDR1 is MDHEN, CDR2 SYDVKM, per germline. The CDR3 is 15 residues long. Trimming pared 6 bases from V and 0 bases from J, leaving 12 bases between. The CDR3 spells CASSPTDRSGNTIYF. The CDR3 nucleotides read TGTGCCAGCAGCCCCACAGACCGCTCTGGAAACACCATATATTTT. Complete variable domain (other parts from reference TRBV28 and TRBJ1-3): DVKVTQSSRYLVKRTGEKVFLECVQDMDHENMFWYRQDPGLGLRLIYFSYDVKMKEKGDIPEGYSVSREKKERFSLILESASTNQTSMYLCASSPTDRSGNTIYFGEGSWLTVV.

This CDR3 reads CASSSWDSRLREQYF. The CDR3, as DNA: TGTGCCAGCAGTTCATGGGACAGTAGGTTGCGCGAGCAGTACTTC. This chain uses TRBV28 with TRBJ2-7; TRBD1 agrees at 7 bases. Trimming removed 4 bases from V and 6 bases from J; junction bases left unmatched: 12. The CDR3 is 15 amino acids. Germline CDR1 and CDR2: MDHEN and SYDVKM. Supplemented by reference TRBV28 and TRBJ2-7, the full variable domain reads DVKVTQSSRYLVKRTGEKVFLECVQDMDHENMFWYRQDPGLGLRLIYFSYDVKMKEKGDIPEGYSVSREKKERFSLILESASTNQTSMYLCASSSWDSRLREQYFGPGTRLTVT.

This chain links TRBV4-2 with TRBJ2-1; 7 bases map to TRBD2. V lost 0 bases, J lost 5 bases, and 7 bases stayed unmatched. CDR1 is LGHNA, CDR2 YNFKEQ, per germline. The CDR3 spans 16 residues. This CDR3 reads CASSQDWARGDNEQFF. The DNA of the CDR3 is TGTGCCAGCAGCCAAGATTGGGCCCGGGGGGACAATGAGCAGTTCTTC.

The V and J genes are TRBV6-5 and TRBJ1-2; 12 bases line up with TRBD1. The J segment lost 8 bases and the V segment lost 10 bases, leaving 14 bases of the junction unmatched. Germline CDR1 reads MNHEY; CDR2 reads SVGAGI. The CDR3 extends over 15 amino acids. Written as DNA, the CDR3 is TGTGCCACTCGCATACCGGGACAGGGGGCGCACGGCTACACCTTC. Translated, it gives CATRIPGQGAHGYTF.

This clone was seen a single time. The chain combines TRBV10-3 with TRBJ2-7; 9 bases are a match to TRBD1. The germline gives CDR1 ENHRY, CDR2 SYGVKD. After removal of 4 bases from V and 5 bases from J, the junction contained 6 bases not matched to a gene. CDR3 length: 14 amino acids. CDR3 in amino acids: CAISGGTGFDEQYF. The DNA for the CDR3 is TGTGCCATCAGTGGAGGGACAGGGTTCGACGAGCAGTACTTC.

The genes are TRBV4-2 and TRBJ2-5, with 7 bases lining up with TRBD1. The junction had 6 bases not matched to a gene; V was cut back by 1 base and J by 1 base. This CDR3 comprises 16 residues. Per the germline V gene, CDR1 is LGHNA and CDR2 is YNFKEQ. This chain's CDR3 is CASSQASGTAQETQYF. The CDR3 nucleotides read TGTGCCAGCAGCCAAGCTTCCGGGACAGCCCAAGAGACCCAGTACTTC.

The V gene is TRBV7-2, the J gene TRBJ1-5, with a possible D match to TRBD1 (5 bases). The V gene lost 5 bases and the J gene lost 8 bases, with 22 bases spanning the gap. There are 16 residues in the CDR3. CDR1 is SGHTA and CDR2 is FQGNSA in the germline V gene. The CDR3 bases are TGTGCCAGCAGCCGCCCGGGGGGAGGGGATCAGGAGCCCCAGCATTTT. Protein sequence: CASSRPGGGDQEPQHF.

This chain links TRBV6-5 with TRBJ1-2; TRBD1 aligns across 8 bases. Trimming removed 5 bases from V and 4 bases from J; junction bases left unmatched: 6. CDR1 is MNHEY and CDR2 is SVGAGI in the germline V gene. The CDR3 sequence is 14 residues long. CDR3 DNA: TGTGCCAGCAGTCGGACAGGGTTGGTCTATGGCTACACCTTC. Amino acids: CASSRTGLVYGYTF.

V usage is TRBV3-1 (or the pseudogene TRBV3-2) and J usage is TRBJ2-1, with 9 bases identical to TRBD1. The CDR3 has 15 amino acids. Per the germline V gene, CDR1 is LGHDT and CDR2 is YNNKEL (reference sequence). Trimming at V came to 5 bases and at J to 8 bases, leaving 10 bases not matched to a gene. CDR3 sequence: CASSFDGTGLDEQFF. The DNA of the CDR3 is TGTGCCAGCAGCTTCGACGGGACAGGGCTCGATGAGCAGTTCTTC.

The chain is built from TRBV4-1 and TRBJ2-4; D is unclear. Germline CDR1 MGHRA, CDR2 YSYEKL. This CDR3 contains 15 residues. Deletions cut 1 base from V and 0 bases from J, with 7 bases between. The DNA of the CDR3 is TGCGCCAGCAGCCAAGTTCTAGTAGCCAAAAACATTCAGTACTTC. This sequence encodes CASSQVLVAKNIQYF.

The CDR3 DNA is TGTGCCAGCAGCCAAGGGGTGGAGGACAGGGGAAGTGGTTCACCCCTCCACTTT. Translating it yields CASSQGVEDRGSGSPLHF. The V and J genes are TRBV3-1 (or the pseudogene TRBV3-2) and TRBJ1-6, with 9 bases matching TRBD1. This CDR3 comprises 18 residues. CDR1 LGHDT and CDR2 YNNKEL come from the germline V gene (reference sequence). With V trimmed by 1 base and J by 9 bases, 13 bases remained unmatched.

This clone was found a few times. This chain connects TRBV19 to TRBJ1-5; D ambiguous. The CDR3 covers 16 residues. Trimming left V 0 bases short and J 6 bases short, with 15 bases between. CDR1 and CDR2 (germline): LNHDA, SQIVND (reference sequence). The CDR3 reads CASSIDLREWGQPQHF. The CDR3 bases are TGTGCCAGTAGTATAGATCTGAGGGAATGGGGTCAGCCCCAGCATTTT.

The V and J genes are TRBV10-1 and TRBJ2-3; 12 bases map to TRBD2. In germline, CDR1 is WNHNN, CDR2 SYGVQD (reference sequence). CDR3 length: 15 residues. Germline trimming cut 1 base from V and 6 bases from J; bases unmatched to any gene: 2. The CDR3 region has the DNA TGCGCCAGCAGTGAGTGGACTAGCGGGGTTGATACGCAGTATTTT. Translation: CASSEWTSGVDTQYF.

This chain connects TRBV6-1 to TRBJ1-5; D perhaps matches TRBD1 (5 bases). V gave up 3 bases and J gave up 1 base, with 13 bases separating them. This CDR3 region has 16 residues. Per germline, CDR1 MNHNS and CDR2 SASEGT. CDR3 sequence: CASSEDTLRSNQPQHF. In DNA, the CDR3 is TGTGCCAGCAGTGAGGACACTTTGCGGAGCAATCAGCCCCAGCATTTT.

This clone was seen more than once but under ten times. This sequence joins TRBV19 and TRBJ1-2; 7 bases align to TRBD1. CDR3 size: 13 residues. V was clipped by 3 bases and J by 4 bases; unmatched bases: 2. Germline V gene lookup returns CDR1 LNHDA and CDR2 SQIVND (reference sequence). The CDR3 region is CASSIGQVYGYTF. The CDR3 DNA is TGTGCCAGTAGTATCGGACAGGTCTATGGCTACACCTTC.

Notes on this clone: The same CDR3 is also encoded by other DNA sequences in this sample. The genes are TRBV18 and TRBJ1-5, with D tentatively TRBD1 (5 bases). The CDR3 is 14 residues long. The V gene's germline CDR1 is KGHSH and CDR2 LQKENI. With 1 base removed from V and 4 bases from J, the gap between germline ends came to 8 bases. In nucleotides, the CDR3 is TGTGCCAGCTCACCACTCGACAGTAATCAGCCCCAGCATTTT. Protein: CASSPLDSNQPQHF.

The CDR3 nucleotides read TGTGCCTGGAGTGTGACAGCACTTCAGAAACTGTTTTTT. Translation: CAWSVTALQKLFF. The V gene is TRBV30, the J gene TRBJ1-4; tentatively, D is TRBD1 (5 bases). The CDR3 covers 13 residues. V was trimmed by 0 bases and J by 11 bases, leaving 13 bases between them. Germline V gene lookup returns CDR1 GTSNPN and CDR2 SVGIG (reference sequence).

This chain joins TRBV15 and TRBJ1-6, with D uncertain. From germline, CDR1 is LNHNV and CDR2 YYDKDF (reference sequence). Trimming took off 0 bases at V and 10 bases at J, with 16 bases between the two ends. This CDR3 is built from 16 residues. The chain's CDR3 is CATSRDLGGNRSPLHF. The CDR3 DNA reads as TGTGCCACCAGCAGAGATTTGGGAGGGAATCGATCACCCCTCCACTTT.